This TCR beta chain was identified during a study of graft-versus-host responses after intestinal transplantation. Study-level results: Individuals who had graft-donor T cell macrochimerism had allografts that showed high graft-versus-host to host-versus-graft clonal ratios.

Profiling relied on immunoSEQ multiplex PCR, and the TCRdb table lists in-frame clones only, not all of them. This sample has about 97,000 clones, with 90% found just once. Trimming cost V 4 bases and J 3 bases, with 16 bases left between them. The germline CDR1 and CDR2 sequences are SGHDT and YYEEEE. This CDR3 comprises 15 residues. With respect to this clone: Its target is not known.

J is TRBJ1-2 and V is TRBV5-6; D remains unclear. The material was PBMCs, obtained about 460 days after intestinal transplant. This receptor was identified in a human patient who received an intestinal transplant, so some T cells may come from the graft donor. The CDR3 loop is CASSPTTLHDYGYTF. In nucleotides, the CDR3 is TGTGCCAGCAGCCCGACGACCCTTCACGACTATGGCTACACCTTC.